These T cell receptor beta chains were read from a single sample in a study of shared clonotypes between healthy human individuals. Data came from immunoSEQ multiplex PCR; TCRdb stores just in-frame clones and leaves some out. The repertoire holds 2,500,000 or so clones, over 85% seen once, with approximately 0.37% in the top ten. Sequenced material: naive CD4+ T cells from PBMCs. These receptors originate from a young man in good health. Some clones in this sample may be carry-over from other donors' samples. Both conserved end residues are part of each CDR3. A D gene is named only where the DNA matches it firmly. Rows give clone size only sometimes, using once, few, many, or a class for an expanded clone.

-,TRBJ1-1,15,TRBD1,TRBV7-2,CASSPNRGLNTEAFF,TGTGCCAGCAGCCCGAACAGGGGTCTGAACACTGAAGCTTTCTTT
once,TRBJ1-4,15,TRBD1,TRBV11-2,CASSSGQTTNEKLFF,TGTGCCAGCAGCTCGGGACAGACAACTAATGAAAAACTGTTTTTT
once,TRBJ2-1,11,-,TRBV5-8,CASSLVTGQFF,TGTGCCAGCAGTCTTGTTACCGGGCAGTTCTTC
-,TRBJ2-2,15,TRBD1,TRBV19,CASSTGQGNTGELFF,TGTGCCAGTAGTACAGGACAGGGGAACACCGGGGAGCTGTTTTTT
-,TRBJ1-6,15,-,TRBV7-3,CASSLMGGSDSPLHF,TGTGCCAGCAGCTTAATGGGAGGGTCGGATTCACCCCTCCACTTT
-,TRBJ2-7,14,TRBD1,TRBV18,CASSPRRGQVEQYF,TGTGCCAGCTCACCGCGCAGGGGGCAGGTCGAGCAGTACTTC
-,TRBJ2-3,14,-,TRBV5-5,CASSFPGATDTQYF,TGTGCCAGCAGCTTCCCAGGGGCTACAGATACGCAGTATTTT
-,TRBJ1-4,14,-,TRBV28,CASSLGLSNEKLFF,TGTGCCAGCAGTTTGGGACTGTCTAATGAAAAACTGTTTTTT
-,TRBJ2-1,15,TRBD2,TRBV7-2,CASAPAGGFYNEQFF,TGTGCCAGTGCCCCGGCGGGGGGTTTCTACAATGAGCAGTTCTTC
-,TRBJ2-1,20,-,TRBV21-1,CASSKMRTVGLGLPYNEQFF,TGTGCCAGCAGCAAAATGAGAACGGTGGGTCTGGGACTACCCTACAATGAGCAGTTCTTC
-,TRBJ1-2,12,-,TRBV28,CASSLGNYGYTF,TGTGCCAGCAGTCTAGGGAATTATGGCTACACCTTC
-,TRBJ1-2,13,TRBD1,TRBV7-2,CASSQGARYGYTF,TGTGCCAGCAGCCAGGGGGCGAGGTATGGCTACACCTTC
-,TRBJ2-3,16,-,TRBV5-4,CASSGQPQGSTDTQYF,TGTGCCAGCAGCGGTCAGCCCCAAGGTAGCACAGATACGCAGTATTTT
-,TRBJ2-7,15,TRBD2,TRBV10-3,CAISETSGSSYEQYF,TGTGCCATCAGTGAGACTAGCGGGAGCTCCTACGAGCAGTACTTC
-,TRBJ2-7,15,-,TRBV11-2,CASSQNSGPTYEQYF,TGTGCCAGCAGCCAAAACAGCGGGCCGACCTACGAGCAGTACTTC
-,TRBJ2-7,13,-,TRBV19,CASSFGGLREQYF,TGTGCCAGTAGTTTTGGGGGCCTGCGAGAGCAGTACTTC
-,TRBJ2-2,15,-,TRBV19,CASSIETSNTGELFF,TGTGCCAGTAGTATAGAGACTTCGAACACCGGGGAGCTGTTTTTT
-,TRBJ1-2,14,TRBD1,TRBV27,CASSPTRDRGGYTF,TGTGCCAGCAGTCCGACCCGGGACAGGGGCGGCTACACCTTC
-,TRBJ1-4,13,-,TRBV5-1,CASSWDPNEKLFF,TGCGCCAGCAGCTGGGACCCTAATGAAAAACTGTTTTTT
-,TRBJ1-2,16,TRBD1,TRBV4-1,CASSQTPSRTGNGYTF,TGCGCCAGCAGCCAGACCCCTTCGCGGACAGGGAATGGCTACACCTTC
once,TRBJ2-3,15,-,TRBV27,CASSPLSGGVDTQYF,TGTGCCAGCAGTCCCTTAAGCGGTGGTGTTGATACGCAGTATTTT
-,TRBJ2-2,15,TRBD2,TRBV7-8,CASSSSGRLAGELFF,TGTGCCAGCAGCTCGAGCGGGAGGTTAGCCGGGGAGCTGTTTTTT
-,TRBJ2-1,15,TRBD2,TRBV7-7,CASSQAGGPRGEQFF,TGTGCCAGCAGCCAAGCGGGAGGGCCGAGGGGTGAGCAGTTCTTC
-,TRBJ1-2,13,-,TRBV6-5,CASRRDGNYGYTF,TGTGCCAGCAGACGAGACGGCAACTATGGCTACACCTTC
-,TRBJ2-3,14,TRBD2,TRBV4-1,CASSQGGRADTQYF,TGCGCCAGCAGCCAAGGGGGGAGGGCAGATACGCAGTATTTT
-,TRBJ2-1,14,TRBD2,TRBV19,CASSSRLAGDEQFF,TGTGCCAGTAGTTCCCGACTAGCGGGAGATGAGCAGTTCTTC
-,TRBJ1-4,17,TRBD1,TRBV25-1,CASRDPGTADYNEKLFF,TGTGCCAGCAGGGATCCCGGGACAGCCGATTACAATGAAAAACTGTTTTTT
-,TRBJ2-3,15,TRBD2,TRBV27,CASTRGGRAVDTQYF,TGTGCCAGCACCCGGGGCGGGAGGGCCGTAGATACGCAGTATTTT
-,TRBJ2-1,14,TRBD1,TRBV28,CASNPTGDYNEQFF,TGTGCCAGCAATCCGACAGGGGACTACAATGAGCAGTTCTTC
-,TRBJ2-2,14,-,TRBV18,CASVTNYRAGELFF,TGTGCCAGCGTCACCAATTACAGGGCCGGGGAGCTGTTTTTT
-,TRBJ2-3,15,TRBD2,TRBV9,CASSVWTSRTDTQYF,TGTGCCAGCAGCGTTTGGACTAGCCGCACAGATACGCAGTATTTT
-,TRBJ1-5,13,-,TRBV13,CASSLRRNQPQHF,TGTGCCAGCAGCTTAAGACGGAATCAGCCCCAGCATTTT
-,TRBJ2-3,14,-,TRBV6-1,CASSEAGRMDTQYF,TGTGCCAGCAGTGAAGCTGGTAGGATGGATACGCAGTATTTT
-,TRBJ1-2,13,-,TRBV11-3,CASRTVSNYGYTF,TGTGCCAGCAGAACAGTTTCTAACTATGGCTACACCTTC
-,TRBJ2-7,15,TRBD2,TRBV6-9,CASRFPGLAEYEQYF,TGTGCCAGCAGATTCCCGGGACTAGCGGAATACGAGCAGTACTTC
-,TRBJ1-2,14,-,TRBV7-9,CASSQNDRSYGYTF,TGTGCCAGCAGTCAGAACGACAGGTCCTATGGCTACACCTTC
-,TRBJ1-4,12,-,TRBV28,CASSAPAEKLFF,TGTGCCAGCAGTGCTCCCGCGGAAAAACTGTTTTTT
-,TRBJ2-1,17,-,TRBV9,CASSVLASGTTGNEQFF,TGTGCCAGCAGCGTATTGGCCAGCGGCACGACGGGAAATGAGCAGTTCTTC
-,TRBJ2-1,13,-,TRBV30,CAWSLTNRDPRFF,TGTGCCTGGAGCCTAACTAACCGGGACCCGAGGTTCTTC
-,TRBJ2-7,15,TRBD1,TRBV14,CASSQRSGQGYEQYF,TGTGCCAGCAGCCAAAGATCGGGACAGGGCTACGAGCAGTACTTC
-,TRBJ1-5,16,TRBD1,TRBV18,CASSPAITGGNQPQHF,TGTGCCAGCTCACCGGCTATAACAGGGGGCAACCAGCCCCAGCATTTT
-,TRBJ2-7,15,TRBD2,TRBV28,CASSLMASGVREQYF,TGTGCCAGCAGTTTAATGGCTAGCGGGGTGCGCGAGCAGTACTTC
-,TRBJ2-1,14,-,TRBV7-9,CASALREGASEQFF,TGTGCCAGCGCGTTGAGGGAGGGGGCATCTGAGCAGTTCTTC
-,TRBJ1-4,13,-,TRBV28,CASSFYQGGKLFF,TGTGCCAGCAGTTTTTATCAGGGTGGAAAACTGTTTTTT
-,TRBJ1-2,17,TRBD1,TRBV27,CASSLLGGQGFKSGYTF,TGTGCCAGCAGTTTATTAGGAGGACAGGGTTTTAAGTCTGGCTACACCTTC
-,TRBJ1-5,14,-,TRBV5-1,CASSLGPRNQPQHF,TGCGCCAGCAGCTTGGGCCCCAGAAATCAGCCCCAGCATTTT
-,TRBJ1-1,11,-,TRBV7-9,CASSFKAEAFF,TGTGCCAGCAGCTTTAAGGCAGAAGCTTTCTTT
-,TRBJ1-3,15,-,TRBV5-6,CASSWTPNSGNTIYF,TGTGCCAGCAGCTGGACACCTAACTCTGGAAACACCATATATTTT
-,TRBJ2-7,14,-,TRBV5-1,CASSLVAGSYEQYF,TGCGCCAGCAGCTTGGTCGCGGGGAGCTACGAGCAGTACTTC
-,TRBJ1-2,17,-,TRBV7-8,CASSLDSPFRASGGYTF,TGTGCCAGCAGCTTAGACAGCCCCTTCAGGGCCTCTGGGGGCTACACCTTC
once,TRBJ2-3,15,-,TRBV18,CASSPRQADTDTQYF,TGTGCCAGCTCCCCAAGGCAGGCAGACACAGATACGCAGTATTTT
-,TRBJ1-5,14,-,TRBV30,CAWSVRGGRQPQHF,TGTGCCTGGAGTGTACGCGGAGGGCGCCAGCCCCAGCATTTT
-,TRBJ1-1,17,TRBD1,TRBV29-1,CSVSSGTGMGKNTEAFF,TGCAGCGTTTCGTCTGGGACAGGGATGGGTAAGAACACTGAAGCTTTCTTT
-,TRBJ1-3,14,-,TRBV28,CASSLGGTGNTIYF,TGTGCCAGCAGTTTAGGGGGCACTGGAAACACCATATATTTT
-,TRBJ2-2,14,-,TRBV9,CASSGVSGTGELFF,TGTGCCAGCAGCGGGGTAAGCGGCACCGGGGAGCTGTTTTTT
-,TRBJ1-4,17,TRBD1,TRBV7-2,CASSPPRGQGLGEKLFF,TGTGCCAGCAGCCCACCTAGGGGACAGGGGCTCGGTGAAAAACTGTTTTTT
once,TRBJ1-1,15,-,TRBV18,CASSPTTGMNTEAFF,TGTGCCAGCTCACCGACCACAGGGATGAACACTGAAGCTTTCTTT